These 12 T cell receptor beta chains originate from one sample sequenced in a study of OX40 agonist ivuxolimab in advanced cancers. Repertoires were generated with immunoSEQ multiplex PCR, while TCRdb's copy carries only in-frame clones and drops some. Among roughly 110,000 clones, 90% were seen once, and the ten largest hold approximately 0.49%. Sequencing used CD4+ or CD8+ T cells sorted from blood, obtained in a trial of the OX40 agonist ivuxolimab. All receptors come from an adult with an advanced solid tumor such as melanoma, head and neck, liver or kidney cancer.

This chain links TRBV6-5 with TRBJ1-3; maybe TRBD1 (6 bases). Germline CDR1 MNHEY, CDR2 SVGAGI. CDR3 length equals 15 residues. V lost 6 bases, J lost 0 bases, and 12 bases lay in between. CDR3 sequence: CASSLDRASGNTIYF. Here the CDR3 DNA reads TGTGCCAGCAGCCTGGACAGAGCCTCTGGAAACACCATATATTTT.

J is TRBJ2-3 and V is TRBV27; 11 bases line up with TRBD2. Looked up from germline, CDR1 is MNHEY and CDR2 is SMNVEV (reference sequence). Trimming cost V 10 bases and J 1 base; bases outside gene matches: 4. CDR3 length: 14 amino acids. CDR3 residues: CATISGGGTDTQYF. DNA for the CDR3: TGTGCCACCATTAGCGGGGGGGGCACAGATACGCAGTATTTT.

The chain combines TRBV6-5 with TRBJ2-1; TRBD1 agrees at 7 bases. The germline CDR1 and CDR2 sequences are MNHEY and SVGAGI. The CDR3 runs 16 residues. Trimming removed 2 bases from V and 0 bases from J; junction bases left unmatched: 4. CDR3 residues: CASSYRGPSSYNEQFF. DNA for the CDR3: TGTGCCAGCAGTTACAGGGGGCCAAGCTCCTACAATGAGCAGTTCTTC.

This clone was picked up one time. The rearrangement uses TRBV19 and TRBJ1-1; weak D call: TRBD1 (6 bases). Germline CDR1 and CDR2: LNHDA and SQIVND (reference sequence). The V end lost 3 bases, the J end lost 1 base, and 18 bases lay between the germline ends. The CDR3 sequence is 17 residues long. The CDR3 coding sequence is TGTGCCAGTAGTATCCTTCCATACTCGACAGGGAACACTGAAGCTTTCTTT. This encodes CASSILPYSTGNTEAFF.

The chain carries TRBV18 and TRBJ2-7, with 9 bases that match TRBD1. The J segment lost 0 bases and the V segment lost 6 bases, leaving 6 bases of the junction unmatched. The germline V gene encodes CDR1 KGHSH and CDR2 LQKENI. The CDR3 runs to 15 residues. The CDR3 sequence: CASSQGQGSSYEQYF. The DNA of the CDR3 is TGTGCCAGCTCCCAGGGACAGGGCAGCTCCTACGAGCAGTACTTC.

The CDR3 is CASSVDRSFNEKLFF. The DNA of the CDR3 is TGTGCCAGCAGCGTCGACAGGTCCTTTAATGAAAAACTGTTTTTT. The gene calls are TRBV9 and TRBJ1-4, with a possible D match to TRBD1 (6 bases). The CDR3 spans 15 residues. V lost 2 bases and J lost 4, with 12 bases in between. Germline V gene data show CDR1 as SGDLS and CDR2 as YYNGEE.

The V call is TRBV6-5, the J call TRBJ1-1, with no clear D. V shed 5 bases and J shed 5 bases, with 15 bases lying between them. CDR3 size: 14 residues. Germline-derived CDR1 and CDR2 are MNHEY and SVGAGI. The chain's CDR3 is CASSQSPGGTEAFF. In DNA, the CDR3 is TGTGCCAGCAGTCAATCCCCTGGAGGAACTGAAGCTTTCTTT.

This chain joins TRBV30 and TRBJ2-7; D uncertain. Germline V gives CDR1 GTSNPN, CDR2 SVGIG (reference sequence). The CDR3 spans 11 residues. Trimming stripped 0 bases from V and 6 bases from J, with 6 bases between. CDR3 sequence reads: CAWSVHLEQYF. The CDR3 DNA reads TGTGCCTGGAGTGTACACCTCGAGCAGTACTTC.

The rearrangement links TRBV7-2 to TRBJ2-2, with TRBD2 matching 8 bases. CDR1 is SGHTA, CDR2 FQGNSA, per germline. The CDR3 covers 16 residues. V shed 1 base, J shed 6 bases, and the junction held 7 bases outside the gene matches. The CDR3 DNA sequence: TGTGCCAGCAGCTTAGGCACGGGGGGGCCATCCGGGGAGCTGTTTTTT. This encodes CASSLGTGGPSGELFF.

As concerns this clone: A junction boundary mismatches the germline segment, possibly from a read error. The chain carries TRBV5-4 and TRBJ2-5; 9 positions agree with TRBD1. The CDR3 runs 15 residues. The germline V gene encodes CDR1 SGHNT and CDR2 YYREEE (reference sequence). For the CDR3, the DNA is TGTGCCAGTAGCTCTCCTGACGGGACAGGGGAGACCCAGTACTTC. Translated, it gives CASSSPDGTGETQYF.

This clone was observed a handful of times. This chain uses TRBV9 with TRBJ2-5, with TRBD2 identical over 7 bases. Germline CDR1 is SGDLS and CDR2 is YYNGEE. Trimming took 2 bases from V and 5 from J; bases not matched to a gene: 6. This CDR3 region has 14 residues. The CDR3 bases are TGTGCCAGCAGCGTCTCTGACGGGAGGGAGACCCAGTACTTC. This encodes CASSVSDGRETQYF.

V gene TRBV21-1 combines with J gene TRBJ1-2. TRBV21-1 corresponds to a pseudogene. There are 19 residues in the CDR3. This CDR3 is CASSKGHGPLGMCLMTPTF. The CDR3 DNA follows: TGTGCCAGCAGCAAAGGACACGGGCCTTTGGGGATGTGCCTTATGACACCCACCTTC.